One and the same sample provided the 4 T cell receptor beta chains below, sequenced in a study of shared clonotypes between healthy human individuals. Generated by immunoSEQ multiplex PCR, the TCRdb table keeps only in-frame clones and is missing some. This sample has about 2.1 million clones, with just over 90% found just once. Positively selected for CCR7, the CD45RO-negative cells used as naive CD8 cells excluded terminally differentiated effector memory CD45RA+ cells. Material for sequencing was naive CD8+ T cells from PBMCs. The receptors shown here come from a man aged 18 to 29 in good health. Some clones in this sample may be carry-over from other donors' samples.

The V and J genes are TRBV4-1 and TRBJ2-2, with D possibly being TRBD1 or TRBD2 (5 bases each). The CDR3 extends over 18 amino acids. Germline values: CDR1 MGHRA, CDR2 YSYEKL. Trimming left V 2 bases short and J 2 bases short, with 18 bases between. The CDR3 DNA reads TGCGCCAGCAGCCAACCGACGGCCGGGACGGATAACACCGGGGAGCTGTTTTTT. Translation: CASSQPTAGTDNTGELFF.

This clone was picked up one time. The chain is built from TRBV28 and TRBJ1-5, with D uncertain. The V gene lost 6 bases and the J gene lost 2 bases, with 11 bases spanning the gap. Germline V lookup: CDR1 MDHEN, CDR2 SYDVKM. This CDR3 comprises 14 residues. This CDR3 is CASSTDGRNQPQHF. CDR3 DNA: TGTGCCAGCAGCACGGACGGACGCAATCAGCCCCAGCATTTT.

The chain recombines TRBV7-9 with TRBJ2-7, with a possible D match to TRBD1 (6 bases). V gave up 4 bases and J gave up 3 bases, with 19 bases separating them. The CDR3 consists of 16 residues. The germline CDR1 and CDR2 sequences are SEHNR and FQNEAQ (reference sequence). CDR3 amino acids: CASSSETGNAYYEQYF. The CDR3 DNA reads TGTGCCAGCAGCTCAGAAACAGGGAACGCCTACTACGAGCAGTACTTC.

The CDR3 is CASSLGAGEYNEQFF. The CDR3 DNA reads as TGTGCCAGCAGCTTGGGTGCGGGAGAGTACAATGAGCAGTTCTTC. This chain links TRBV7-8 with TRBJ2-1, with TRBD2 matching over 7 bases. J was trimmed by 4 bases and V by 3 bases; bases with no gene match: 6. The CDR3 has 15 amino acids. CDR1 SGHVS and CDR2 FQNEAQ come from the germline V gene.